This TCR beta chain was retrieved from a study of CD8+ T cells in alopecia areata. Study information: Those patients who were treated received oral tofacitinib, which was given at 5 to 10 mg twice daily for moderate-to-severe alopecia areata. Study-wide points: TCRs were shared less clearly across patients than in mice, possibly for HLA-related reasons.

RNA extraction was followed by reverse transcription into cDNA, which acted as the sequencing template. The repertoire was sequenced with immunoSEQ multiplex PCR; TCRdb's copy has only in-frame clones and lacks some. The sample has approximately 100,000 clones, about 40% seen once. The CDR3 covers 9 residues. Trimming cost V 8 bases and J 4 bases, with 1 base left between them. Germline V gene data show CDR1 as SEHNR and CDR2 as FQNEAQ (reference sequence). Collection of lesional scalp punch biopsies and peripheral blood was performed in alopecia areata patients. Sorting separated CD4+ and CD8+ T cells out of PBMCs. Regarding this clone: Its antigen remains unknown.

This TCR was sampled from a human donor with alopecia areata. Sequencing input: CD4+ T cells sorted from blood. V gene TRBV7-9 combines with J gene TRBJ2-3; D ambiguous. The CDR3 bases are TGTGCCAGCCCAGATACGCAGTATTTT. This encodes CASPDTQYF.